The rows below give T cell receptor beta chains drawn from one sample of a study of blood T cell repertoires in COVID-19. The method was immunoSEQ multiplex PCR; TCRdb's version includes in-frame clones alone and lacks a portion of them. The table lists 300,000 to 400,000 clones, roughly 88% of them singletons. Sequencing was carried out using peripheral blood. These TCRs come from a woman between 25 and 40 years old with COVID-19, enrolled during active disease. Both conserved end residues are part of each CDR3. A D gene is named only where the DNA matches it firmly. The size of a clone is reported for some rows only, either as once, few or many, or as a class for expanded clones.

j_gene: TRBJ2-3
abundance: .
d_gene: .
v_gene: TRBV28
CDR3aa: CASSLGPTDTQYF
CDR3nt: TGTGCCAGCAGTTTGGGGCCCACAGATACGCAGTATTTT

j_gene: TRBJ1-6
abundance: .
d_gene: TRBD1
v_gene: TRBV5-6
CDR3aa: CASSQRDRYNSPLHF
CDR3nt: TGTGCCAGCAGCCAACGGGACAGGTATAATTCACCCCTCCACTTT

j_gene: TRBJ1-2
abundance: .
d_gene: .
v_gene: TRBV7-2
CDR3aa: CASSQDSHGYTF
CDR3nt: TGTGCCAGCAGCCAGGACAGCCATGGCTACACCTTC

j_gene: TRBJ1-1
abundance: .
d_gene: .
v_gene: TRBV4-3
CDR3aa: CASSQDGANMGTEAFF
CDR3nt: TGCGCCAGCAGCCAAGATGGGGCAAATATGGGCACTGAAGCTTTCTTT

j_gene: TRBJ2-2
abundance: .
d_gene: .
v_gene: TRBV11-2
CDR3aa: CASSLRGNYFTGELFF
CDR3nt: TGTGCCAGCAGCCTCCGCGGTAATTATTTCACCGGGGAGCTGTTTTTT

j_gene: TRBJ1-2
abundance: .
d_gene: .
v_gene: TRBV7-9
CDR3aa: CASSEQGLLNYGYTF
CDR3nt: TGTGCCAGCAGCGAACAGGGCCTCCTTAACTATGGCTACACCTTC

j_gene: TRBJ1-2
abundance: .
d_gene: .
v_gene: TRBV27
CDR3aa: CASSSRTLPGGYTF
CDR3nt: TGTGCCAGCAGTTCGCGGACCCTCCCGGGGGGCTACACCTTC

j_gene: TRBJ1-5
abundance: .
d_gene: .
v_gene: TRBV3-1/TRBV3-2
CDR3aa: CASSQNIQGQPQHF
CDR3nt: TGTGCCAGCAGCCAAAATATACAGGGACAGCCCCAGCATTTT

j_gene: TRBJ2-5
abundance: .
d_gene: .
v_gene: TRBV6-6
CDR3aa: CASSYSPGETQYF
CDR3nt: TGTGCCAGCAGTTACTCCCCCGGGGAGACCCAGTACTTC

j_gene: TRBJ2-2
abundance: .
d_gene: .
v_gene: TRBV25-1
CDR3aa: CASSESSYGELFF
CDR3nt: TGTGCCAGCAGTGAATCCTCCTACGGGGAGCTGTTTTTT

j_gene: TRBJ2-7
abundance: .
d_gene: .
v_gene: TRBV4-2
CDR3aa: CASSQVVGRAGEQYF
CDR3nt: TGTGCCAGCAGCCAGGTGGTAGGCAGGGCAGGGGAGCAGTACTTC

j_gene: TRBJ1-2
abundance: .
d_gene: .
v_gene: TRBV6-5
CDR3aa: CASSYFGKTGSYGYTF
CDR3nt: TGTGCCAGCAGTTACTTCGGAAAGACAGGCAGCTATGGCTACACCTTC

j_gene: TRBJ1-6
abundance: .
d_gene: .
v_gene: TRBV2
CDR3aa: CASSGPSGPLHF
CDR3nt: TGTGCCAGCAGTGGACCCAGCGGACCCCTCCACTTT

j_gene: TRBJ1-4
abundance: .
d_gene: .
v_gene: TRBV3-1/TRBV3-2
CDR3aa: CASGGEKLFF
CDR3nt: TGTGCCAGCGGCGGGGAAAAACTGTTTTTT

j_gene: TRBJ1-2
abundance: few
d_gene: .
v_gene: TRBV7-2
CDR3aa: CASSLGDNYKNTF
CDR3nt: TGTGCCAGCAGCTTAGGGGACAACTACAAAAACACCTTC

j_gene: TRBJ1-6
abundance: .
d_gene: .
v_gene: TRBV6-2/TRBV6-3
CDR3aa: CASSYSTYSPLHF
CDR3nt: TGTGCCAGCAGTTACTCGACATATTCACCCCTCCACTTT

j_gene: TRBJ1-1
abundance: .
d_gene: .
v_gene: TRBV5-4
CDR3aa: CASSWRGVRYTEAFF
CDR3nt: TGTGCCAGCAGCTGGCGGGGGGTACGCTACACTGAAGCTTTCTTT